This T cell receptor (beta chain) emerged from a study of T cells after somatic rescue of genetic block. TCRdb's table, derived via immunoSEQ multiplex PCR, lists solely in-frame clones and lacks some. In the table there are approximately 67,000 clones, 92% of which are singletons. This clone showed up just a few times. Trimming removed 0 bases from V and 5 bases from J, with 17 bases in between. Germline lookup yields CDR1 MGHRA and CDR2 YSYEKL. CDR3 length equals 17 residues. Input material: peripheral blood mononuclear cells (PBMCs). This TCR was sampled from a man aged 35-49 years. The chain is built from TRBV4-1 and TRBJ1-5, with D possibly TRBD1 on 6 matching bases. For the CDR3, the DNA is TGCGCCAGCAGCCAAGAGGGGAGGGGGGCAACCTATCAGCCCCAGCATTTT. The encoded protein is CASSQEGRGATYQPQHF.